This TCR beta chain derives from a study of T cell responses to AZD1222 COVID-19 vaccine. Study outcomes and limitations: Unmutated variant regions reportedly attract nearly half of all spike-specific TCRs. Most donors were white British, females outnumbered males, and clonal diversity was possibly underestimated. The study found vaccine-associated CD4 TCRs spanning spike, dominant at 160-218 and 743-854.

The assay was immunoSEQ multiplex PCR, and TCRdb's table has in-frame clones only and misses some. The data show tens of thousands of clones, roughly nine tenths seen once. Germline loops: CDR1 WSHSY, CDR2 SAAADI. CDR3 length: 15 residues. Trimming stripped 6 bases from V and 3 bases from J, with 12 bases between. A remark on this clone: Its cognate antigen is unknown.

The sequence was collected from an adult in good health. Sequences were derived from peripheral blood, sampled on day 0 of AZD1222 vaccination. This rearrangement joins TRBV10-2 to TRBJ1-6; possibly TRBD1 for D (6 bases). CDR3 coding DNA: TGCGCCAGCAGAACGGACAGCAACTATAATTCACCCCTCCACTTT. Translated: CASRTDSNYNSPLHF.